This record concerns one TCR beta chain sequence. Its antigen is not identified. Each CDR3 protein is one row after TCRdb ran MiXCR on the RT-PCR reads. The sample lists some 570,000 distinct CDR3 sequences, about 11% occurring once. These data come from a study of response to subunit inactivated influenza vaccine. The study, taken as a whole, reports: The study's authors posited that every seasonal influenza vaccination enlists few new T cells.

The CDR3 runs to 13 residues. V was clipped by 1 base and J by 3 bases, with 6 bases between them. In germline, CDR1 is MGHRA, CDR2 YSYEKL. These same data were also listed under a study on T cells expressing NK-cell markers. Per that paper: cDNA encoding TCR beta was synthesized via 5'RACE template switching incorporating UMIs. Serological testing identified most of the eight sequenced donors as HCMV-seropositive and one as seronegative. Once again these clonotypes came out on top in the CD3+CD56-NKG2C+ fraction of a few donors.

The chain recombines TRBV4-1 with TRBJ2-5; D is unresolved. The sample here was PBMCs from blood, taken on the day of vaccination. This clonotype was sampled from a man aged 50 to 59 who received an inactivated influenza vaccine. CDR3 coding DNA: TGCGCCAGCAGCCAAGTAAGGGAAGAGACCCAGTACTTC. Translating gives CASSQVREETQYF.